The source of this TCR beta chain is a study of human T cells and chemical hapten exposure. From the RACE reads, TCRdb called clonotypes with MiXCR, one entry per CDR3 protein. The table shows under 200,000 distinct CDR3 sequences, with 25% to 30% occurring only once. There are a few counts of this clonotype. Germline V CDR1 and CDR2: SGHVS, FQNEAQ. This CDR3 region has 14 residues. The V gene end was trimmed by 1 base and the J gene end by 2 bases; junction bases not matched to a gene: 2. Sample time point: patch test 3, about 24 weeks after DPC sensitization. Treatment meaning: therapeutic diphenylcyclopropenone sensitization with weekly scalp DPC.

This TCR derives from a young woman with alopecia areata. Some clones in this sample may be carry-over from other donors' samples. The genes are TRBV7-8 and TRBJ2-7; TRBD2 agrees at 7 bases. Sequencing used whole blood, obtained in connection with sensitization to the hapten diphenylcyclopropenone (DPC). CDR3 sequence reads: CASSLVGRAYEQYF. CDR3 nucleotides: TGTGCCAGCAGCTTAGTGGGGAGGGCCTACGAGCAGTACTTC.